This entry concerns a single T cell receptor beta chain. V shed 6 bases, J shed 4 bases, and the junction held 2 bases outside the gene matches. This CDR3 is 14 amino acids long. Germline CDR1 reads MNHEY; CDR2 reads SVGAGI. These data belong to a study of blood T cell repertoires in COVID-19. Study as a whole: T cells, B-cell-depleted T cells, or PBMCs supplied cDNA or gDNA.

The assay was immunoSEQ multiplex PCR, and TCRdb's table has in-frame clones only and misses some. Altogether more than 120,000 clones are present, around 87% being singletons, with the ten largest covering over 35%. The chain carries TRBV6-5 and TRBJ2-2; 10 bases map to TRBD1. Sequenced: peripheral blood. This TCR came from a man aged 45-65 years who had recovered from COVID-19. The DNA for the CDR3 is TGTGCCAGCAGCAGGACAGGGGGCACCGGGGAGCTGTTTTTT. Protein: CASSRTGGTGELFF.